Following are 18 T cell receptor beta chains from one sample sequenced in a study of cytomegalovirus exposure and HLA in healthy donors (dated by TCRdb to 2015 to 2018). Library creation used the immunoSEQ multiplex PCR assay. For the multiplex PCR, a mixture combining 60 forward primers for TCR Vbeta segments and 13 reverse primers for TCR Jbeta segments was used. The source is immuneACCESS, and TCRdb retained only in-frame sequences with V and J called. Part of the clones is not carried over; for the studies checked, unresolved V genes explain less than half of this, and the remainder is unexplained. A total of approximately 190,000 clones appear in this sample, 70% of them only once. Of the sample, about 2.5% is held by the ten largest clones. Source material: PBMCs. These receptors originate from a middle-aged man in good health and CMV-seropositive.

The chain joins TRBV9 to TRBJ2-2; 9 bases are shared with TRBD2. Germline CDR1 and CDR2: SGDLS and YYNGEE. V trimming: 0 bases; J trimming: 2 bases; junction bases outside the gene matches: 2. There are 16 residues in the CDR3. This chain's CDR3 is CASSVGGGANTGELFF. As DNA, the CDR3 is TGTGCCAGCAGCGTAGGCGGGGGGGCTAACACCGGGGAGCTGTTTTTT.

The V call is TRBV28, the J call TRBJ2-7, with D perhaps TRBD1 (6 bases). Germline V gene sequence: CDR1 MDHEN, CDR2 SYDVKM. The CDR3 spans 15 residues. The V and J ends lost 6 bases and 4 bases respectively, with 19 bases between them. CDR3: CASSYGQFTTYEQYF. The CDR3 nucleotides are TGTGCCAGCAGCTACGGACAGTTCACGACATACGAGCAGTACTTC.

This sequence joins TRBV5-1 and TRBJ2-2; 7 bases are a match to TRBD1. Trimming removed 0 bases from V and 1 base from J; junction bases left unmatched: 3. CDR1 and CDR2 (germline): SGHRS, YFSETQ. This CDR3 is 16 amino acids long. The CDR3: CASSLGPGGNTGELFF. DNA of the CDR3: TGCGCCAGCAGCTTGGGTCCAGGGGGGAACACCGGGGAGCTGTTTTTT.

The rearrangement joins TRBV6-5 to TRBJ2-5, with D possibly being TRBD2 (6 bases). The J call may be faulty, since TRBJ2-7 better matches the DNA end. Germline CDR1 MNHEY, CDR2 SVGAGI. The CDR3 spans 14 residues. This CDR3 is CASSRSGGAYEQYF. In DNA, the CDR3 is TGTGCCAGCAGCCGCTCCGGGGGAGCCTACGAGCAGTACTTC.

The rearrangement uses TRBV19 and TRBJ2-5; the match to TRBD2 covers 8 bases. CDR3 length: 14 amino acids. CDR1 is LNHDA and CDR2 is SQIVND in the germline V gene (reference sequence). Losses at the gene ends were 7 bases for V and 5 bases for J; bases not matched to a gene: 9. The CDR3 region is CASTPRGGMETQYF. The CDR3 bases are TGTGCCAGTACCCCCCGGGGGGGAATGGAGACCCAGTACTTC.

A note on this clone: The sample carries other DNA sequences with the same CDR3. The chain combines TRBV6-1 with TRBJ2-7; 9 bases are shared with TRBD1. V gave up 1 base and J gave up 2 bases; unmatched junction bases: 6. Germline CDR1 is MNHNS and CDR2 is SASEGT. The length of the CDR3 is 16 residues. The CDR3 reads CASSEVWDRVTYEQYF. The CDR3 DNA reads TGTGCCAGCAGTGAAGTTTGGGACAGGGTAACCTACGAGCAGTACTTC.

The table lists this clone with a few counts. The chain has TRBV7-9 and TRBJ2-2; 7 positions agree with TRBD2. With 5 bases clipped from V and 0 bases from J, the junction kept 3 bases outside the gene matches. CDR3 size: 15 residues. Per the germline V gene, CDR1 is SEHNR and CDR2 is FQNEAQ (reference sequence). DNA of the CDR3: TGTGCCAGCAGCCCGGGGGGTACGAACACCGGGGAGCTGTTTTTT. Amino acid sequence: CASSPGGTNTGELFF.

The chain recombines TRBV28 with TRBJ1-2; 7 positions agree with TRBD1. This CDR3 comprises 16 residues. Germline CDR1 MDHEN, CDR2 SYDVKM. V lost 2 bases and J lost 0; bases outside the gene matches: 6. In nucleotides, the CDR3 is TGTGCCAGCAGTTTAATGGTGGGACAGACTAACTATGGCTACACCTTC. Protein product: CASSLMVGQTNYGYTF.

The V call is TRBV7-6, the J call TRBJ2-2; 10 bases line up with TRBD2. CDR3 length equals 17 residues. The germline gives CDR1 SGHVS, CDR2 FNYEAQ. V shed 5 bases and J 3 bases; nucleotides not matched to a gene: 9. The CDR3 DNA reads TGTGCCAGCAGCCCACTAGCGGGGATCGGAGACACCGGGGAGCTGTTTTTT. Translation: CASSPLAGIGDTGELFF.

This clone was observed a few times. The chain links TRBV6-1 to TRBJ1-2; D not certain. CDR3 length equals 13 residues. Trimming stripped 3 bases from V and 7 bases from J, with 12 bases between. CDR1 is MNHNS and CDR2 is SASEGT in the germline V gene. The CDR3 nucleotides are TGTGCCAGCAGTGACATTCTTCGGTTTGGCTACACCTTC. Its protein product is CASSDILRFGYTF.

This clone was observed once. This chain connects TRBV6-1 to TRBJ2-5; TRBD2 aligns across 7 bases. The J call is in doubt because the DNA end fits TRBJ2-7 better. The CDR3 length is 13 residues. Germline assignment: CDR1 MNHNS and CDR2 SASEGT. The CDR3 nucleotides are TGTGCCAGCAGGGGCGGGACTACGGGCGAGCAGTACTTC. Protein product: CASRGGTTGEQYF.

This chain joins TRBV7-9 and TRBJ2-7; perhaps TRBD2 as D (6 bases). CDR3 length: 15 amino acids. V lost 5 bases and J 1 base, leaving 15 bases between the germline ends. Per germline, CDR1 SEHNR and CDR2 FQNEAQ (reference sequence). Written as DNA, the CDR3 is TGTGCCAGCAGCCTGAGGCGGGACGGATCCTACGAGCAGTACTTC. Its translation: CASSLRRDGSYEQYF.

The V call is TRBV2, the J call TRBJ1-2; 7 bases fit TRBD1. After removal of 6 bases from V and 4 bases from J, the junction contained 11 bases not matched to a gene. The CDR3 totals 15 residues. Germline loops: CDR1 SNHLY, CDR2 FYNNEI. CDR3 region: CASRPLDRKTYGYTF. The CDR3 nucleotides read TGTGCCAGCAGACCTCTGGACAGGAAGACCTATGGCTACACCTTC. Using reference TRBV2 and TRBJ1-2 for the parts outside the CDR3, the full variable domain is EPEVTQTPSHQVTQMGQEVILRCVPISNHLYFYWYRQILGQKVEFLVSFYNNEISEKSEIFDDQFSVERPDGSNFTLKIRSTKLEDSAMYFCASRPLDRKTYGYTFGSGTRLTVV.

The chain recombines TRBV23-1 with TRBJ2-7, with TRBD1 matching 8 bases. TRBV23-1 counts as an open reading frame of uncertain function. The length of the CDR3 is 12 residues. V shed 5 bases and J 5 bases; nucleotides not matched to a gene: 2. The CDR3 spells CASSVQGDEQYF. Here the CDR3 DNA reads TGCGCCAGCAGTGTACAGGGGGACGAGCAGTACTTC.

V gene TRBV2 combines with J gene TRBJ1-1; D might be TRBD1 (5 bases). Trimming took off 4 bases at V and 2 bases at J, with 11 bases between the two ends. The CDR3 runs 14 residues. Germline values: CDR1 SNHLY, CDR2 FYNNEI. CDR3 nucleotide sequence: TGTGCCAGCAGTGCCGGGACTGCTAACACTGAAGCTTTCTTT. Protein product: CASSAGTANTEAFF.

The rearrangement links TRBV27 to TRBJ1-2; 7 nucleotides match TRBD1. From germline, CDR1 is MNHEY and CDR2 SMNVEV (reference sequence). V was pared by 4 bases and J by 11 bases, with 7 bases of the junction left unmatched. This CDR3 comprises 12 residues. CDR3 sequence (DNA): TGTGCCAGCAGTTCGACAGGGACCCCTTACACCTTC. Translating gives CASSSTGTPYTF.

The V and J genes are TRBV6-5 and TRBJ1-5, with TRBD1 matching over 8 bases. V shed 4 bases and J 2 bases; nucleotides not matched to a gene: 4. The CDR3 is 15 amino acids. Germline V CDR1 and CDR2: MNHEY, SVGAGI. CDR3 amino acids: CASSSGTGRNQPQHF. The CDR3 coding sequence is TGTGCCAGCAGTTCCGGGACAGGACGCAATCAGCCCCAGCATTTT.

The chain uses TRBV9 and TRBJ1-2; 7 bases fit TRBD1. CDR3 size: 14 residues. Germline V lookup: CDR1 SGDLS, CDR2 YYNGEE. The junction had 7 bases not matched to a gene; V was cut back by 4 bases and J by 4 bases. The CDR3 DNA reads TGTGCCAGCAGCCCGACCTGGGACAGCTATGGCTACACCTTC. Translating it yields CASSPTWDSYGYTF. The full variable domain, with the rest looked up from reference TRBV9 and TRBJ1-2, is DSGVTQTPKHLITATGQRVTLRCSPRSGDLSVYWYQQSLDQGLQFLIQYYNGEERAKGNILERFSAQQFPDLHSELNLSSLELGDSALYFCASSPTWDSYGYTFGSGTRLTVV.